These T cell receptor beta chains were read from a single sample in a study of T-cell memory formation after mild COVID-19. TCRdb called the 5' RACE reads again in MiXCR, with one record for every CDR3 protein. This sample yields roughly 380,000 distinct CDR3 sequences, of which around 30% are seen a single time; around an eighth belongs to the top ten. The sample was PBMCs or a T cell subset sorted from them (not recorded which). The receptors here all came from an adult woman who had mild COVID-19 (a few samples of this study predate the infection). Cell type and time point are not known. The CDR3 runs from the conserved cysteine through the conserved F or W. D genes are given only for firm matches. Not all rows give a size; the values are once, few, many and, for expanded clones, a class.

size: NA
V: TRBV12-3/TRBV12-4
J: TRBJ2-7
D: NA
CDR3: CASRETGTSYEQYF
DNA: TGTGCCAGCAGGGAGACAGGGACTTCCTACGAGCAGTACTTC

size: NA
V: TRBV5-1
J: TRBJ2-5
D: TRBD2
CDR3: CASSLPAGGRETQYF
DNA: TGCGCCAGCAGCTTGCCTGCGGGGGGGCGAGAGACCCAGTACTTC

size: many
V: TRBV7-8
J: TRBJ2-2
D: TRBD2
CDR3: CASSSPSWSGSRPPGELFF
DNA: TGTGCCAGCAGCTCCCCAAGTTGGAGCGGGAGTCGCCCGCCCGGGGAGCTGTTTTTT

size: NA
V: TRBV9
J: TRBJ1-2
D: NA
CDR3: CASSVEDRPYGYTF
DNA: TGTGCCAGCAGCGTAGAGGACAGACCCTATGGCTACACCTTC

size: few
V: TRBV7-8
J: TRBJ2-6
D: NA
CDR3: CASSLVLQSGANVLTF
DNA: TGTGCCAGCAGCTTAGTCTTACAATCTGGGGCCAACGTCCTGACTTTC

size: NA
V: TRBV10-3
J: TRBJ2-1
D: NA
CDR3: CAIGGVGSYNEQFF
DNA: TGTGCCATCGGCGGGGTAGGCTCCTACAATGAGCAGTTCTTC

size: NA
V: TRBV2
J: TRBJ2-3
D: NA
CDR3: CASSEVYGGDTQYF
DNA: TGTGCCAGCAGTGAAGTTTATGGAGGAGATACGCAGTATTTT

size: NA
V: TRBV2
J: TRBJ2-5
D: NA
CDR3: CASSEGGSGETQYF
DNA: TGTGCCAGCAGTGAAGGGGGATCGGGAGAGACCCAGTACTTC

size: few
V: TRBV6-1
J: TRBJ2-5
D: NA
CDR3: CASSVKRTIRGTQYF
DNA: TGTGCCAGCAGTGTAAAACGAACGATAAGAGGGACCCAGTACTTC

size: few
V: TRBV7-2
J: TRBJ2-5
D: NA
CDR3: CASSVGLTGGTQYF
DNA: TGTGCCAGCAGCGTCGGCCTAACGGGCGGGACCCAGTACTTC

size: NA
V: TRBV7-6
J: TRBJ1-1
D: NA
CDR3: CASSQTRSTEAFF
DNA: TGTGCCAGCAGCCAAACAAGGAGCACTGAAGCTTTCTTT

size: NA
V: TRBV6-5
J: TRBJ1-2
D: NA
CDR3: CASSETVRYGYTF
DNA: TGTGCCAGCAGTGAGACGGTCCGCTATGGCTACACCTTC

size: NA
V: TRBV7-2
J: TRBJ2-3
D: NA
CDR3: CASSLQHSTDTQYF
DNA: TGTGCCAGCAGCCTCCAGCATAGCACAGATACGCAGTATTTT

size: NA
V: TRBV29-1
J: TRBJ2-7
D: TRBD2
CDR3: CSVEDGRSYEQYF
DNA: TGCAGCGTTGAAGACGGGAGGTCCTACGAGCAGTACTTC

size: NA
V: TRBV6-5
J: TRBJ2-1
D: NA
CDR3: CASSEQGFSTLSYNEQFF
DNA: TGTGCCAGCAGCGAGCAGGGATTCAGTACCCTCTCCTACAATGAGCAGTTCTTC

size: medium-sized
V: TRBV24-1
J: TRBJ2-1
D: NA
CDR3: CATSDLQGPYNEQFF
DNA: TGTGCCACCAGTGATTTGCAAGGACCCTACAATGAGCAGTTCTTC

size: few
V: TRBV10-3
J: TRBJ1-3
D: TRBD1
CDR3: CAISSTGGYNTIYF
DNA: TGTGCCATCAGTAGTACAGGGGGCTACAACACCATATATTTT

size: few
V: TRBV29-1
J: TRBJ2-7
D: NA
CDR3: CSVEDPGPSYEQYF
DNA: TGCAGCGTTGAAGACCCGGGACCCTCCTACGAGCAGTACTTC

size: NA
V: TRBV12-3/TRBV12-4
J: TRBJ2-1
D: TRBD2
CDR3: CASSPGLAAGDEQFF
DNA: TGTGCCAGCAGTCCGGGACTAGCGGCGGGGGATGAGCAGTTCTTC

size: few
V: TRBV29-1
J: TRBJ2-1
D: TRBD2
CDR3: CSVEGRLAGNEQFF
DNA: TGCAGCGTTGAGGGTCGACTAGCGGGGAATGAGCAGTTCTTC

size: few
V: TRBV4-1
J: TRBJ2-7
D: NA
CDR3: CASSQVRGGWEYF
DNA: TGCGCCAGCAGCCAAGTCAGGGGGGGTTGGGAGTACTTC

size: few
V: TRBV12-3/TRBV12-4
J: TRBJ1-2
D: NA
CDR3: CASSLRGQGVYGYTF
DNA: TGTGCCAGCAGTTTACGTGGGCAGGGTGTCTATGGCTACACCTTC

size: few
V: TRBV11-2
J: TRBJ1-1
D: NA
CDR3: CASSLVEAFF
DNA: TGTGCCAGCAGCTTAGTTGAAGCTTTCTTT

size: few
V: TRBV6-2/TRBV6-3
J: TRBJ2-7
D: NA
CDR3: CASSYSRVGEQYF
DNA: TGTGCCAGCAGTTACTCACGGGTAGGCGAGCAGTACTTC

size: few
V: TRBV7-9
J: TRBJ2-7
D: NA
CDR3: CASSLALEGSNEQYF
DNA: TGTGCCAGCAGCTTAGCCCTCGAGGGCAGTAACGAGCAGTACTTC

size: NA
V: TRBV29-1
J: TRBJ1-1
D: NA
CDR3: CSVRPGNTEAFF
DNA: TGCAGCGTTCGGCCGGGTAACACTGAAGCTTTCTTT

size: NA
V: TRBV4-2
J: TRBJ2-7
D: NA
CDR3: CASSQEGSDEQYF
DNA: TGTGCCAGCAGCCAAGAAGGGAGCGACGAGCAGTACTTC

size: NA
V: TRBV30
J: TRBJ1-6
D: TRBD1
CDR3: CAWSVDRGAWNSPLHF
DNA: TGTGCCTGGAGTGTCGACAGGGGCGCTTGGAATTCACCCCTCCACTTT

size: NA
V: TRBV7-9
J: TRBJ1-4
D: NA
CDR3: CASSLGVPMSNEKLFF
DNA: TGTGCCAGCAGCTTAGGCGTCCCCATGAGTAATGAAAAACTGTTTTTT

size: NA
V: TRBV9
J: TRBJ1-4
D: TRBD1
CDR3: CASSVLGQGAEKLFF
DNA: TGTGCCAGCAGCGTACTGGGCCAGGGGGCCGAAAAACTGTTTTTT

size: few
V: TRBV5-1
J: TRBJ2-7
D: NA
CDR3: CASSFRMGKQYF
DNA: TGCGCCAGCAGCTTCCGGATGGGGAAGCAGTACTTC